The following is a T cell receptor (beta chain) sequence with its context. Its antigen is still unknown. The CDR3 contains 14 residues. Germline CDR1 reads LGHNA; CDR2 reads YNFKEQ. V was clipped by 1 base and J by 7 bases, with 10 bases between them. This entry is derived from a study of T cells in Graves' hyperthyroidism and ophthalmopathy. Study-wide context: Once the initial diagnosis was made, peripheral blood was obtained before any treatment. General study points: Among clonotypes expanded in thyroid above 0.001, most were also found in blood.

Authors of the study amplified TCR beta CDR3 regions from RNA transcripts. The HTBI primer set was used in a first-round RT-PCR of the TCR CDR3. TCRdb reprocessed the multiplex PCR reads with MiXCR, giving one entry per CDR3 protein. The table includes about 740,000 distinct CDR3 sequences, around 13% detected once. This chain uses TRBV4-2 with TRBJ2-2, with D hard to call. Specimen: blood. This clonotype was sampled from a woman aged 18-29 years with Graves' hyperthyroidism. For the CDR3, the DNA is TGTGCCAGCAGCCAAGCCGACACAGACGGGGAGCTGTTTTTT. Protein product: CASSQADTDGELFF.